These T cell receptor beta chains were read from a single sample in a study of blood T cell repertoires in COVID-19. Measured with immunoSEQ multiplex PCR; TCRdb has only the in-frame clones, and not every one. Of around 150,000 clones in the sample, approximately 88% were seen once. Sequenced sample: peripheral blood. The receptor source for this set is a man in his sixties or seventies with acute or convalescent COVID-19. The conserved cysteine and the conserved F or W are not part of the CDR3 here. The D gene is left open where the match is weak.

d_call: NA; j_call: TRBJ1-6; v_call: TRBV23-1; cdr3_aa: ASSHGGGLGSYNSPLH
d_call: NA; j_call: TRBJ1-2; v_call: TRBV19; cdr3_aa: ASRTTGPYGYT
d_call: NA; j_call: TRBJ2-3; v_call: TRBV5-1; cdr3_aa: ASSSVPHQGSTDTQY
d_call: NA; j_call: TRBJ1-2; v_call: TRBV6-5; cdr3_aa: ASSYRVNYGYT
d_call: TRBD1; j_call: TRBJ2-7; v_call: TRBV24-1; cdr3_aa: ATTRTGVD
d_call: TRBD2; j_call: TRBJ2-7; v_call: TRBV7-2; cdr3_aa: ASSWLTGLAGDEQY
d_call: TRBD1; j_call: TRBJ1-6; v_call: TRBV30; cdr3_aa: AWSWLGTGGNSPLH
d_call: TRBD1; j_call: TRBJ1-5; v_call: TRBV6-5; cdr3_aa: ASSQTGGNQPQH
d_call: NA; j_call: TRBJ1-2; v_call: TRBV18; cdr3_aa: ASSPTDKSAGYT
d_call: TRBD1; j_call: TRBJ1-6; v_call: TRBV9; cdr3_aa: ASSVGRGGENSPLH
d_call: NA; j_call: TRBJ2-4; v_call: TRBV19; cdr3_aa: ASTPGTGPRNIQY
d_call: TRBD1; j_call: TRBJ1-1; v_call: TRBV5-1; cdr3_aa: ASSLGGTGDTEAF
d_call: NA; j_call: TRBJ2-7; v_call: TRBV7-9; cdr3_aa: ASSSIQDSYEQY
d_call: NA; j_call: TRBJ2-1; v_call: TRBV6-5; cdr3_aa: ASRGDMGYNEQF
d_call: NA; j_call: TRBJ2-2; v_call: TRBV5-1; cdr3_aa: ASSLGATNTGELF
d_call: TRBD2; j_call: TRBJ2-3; v_call: TRBV7-9; cdr3_aa: ASSTSGGQYTQY
d_call: TRBD1; j_call: TRBJ2-7; v_call: TRBV10-1; cdr3_aa: ASSDGQGDEQY
d_call: TRBD1; j_call: TRBJ2-7; v_call: TRBV5-1; cdr3_aa: ASSLARDSSYEQY
d_call: TRBD1; j_call: TRBJ1-4; v_call: TRBV5-1; cdr3_aa: ASSVQGALTNEKLF
d_call: TRBD1; j_call: TRBJ1-1; v_call: TRBV4-2; cdr3_aa: ASSPDRAGAF
d_call: TRBD2; j_call: TRBJ2-1; v_call: TRBV5-1; cdr3_aa: ASSPRTSGGNEQF
d_call: TRBD2; j_call: TRBJ2-3; v_call: TRBV5-1; cdr3_aa: ASSWGSGGTTDTQY
d_call: TRBD1; j_call: TRBJ1-2; v_call: TRBV5-1; cdr3_aa: ASSSGPGQAGFRGYT
d_call: NA; j_call: TRBJ2-5; v_call: TRBV11-1; cdr3_aa: ASSRGISETQY
d_call: NA; j_call: TRBJ1-2; v_call: TRBV6-6; cdr3_aa: ASSSEGGLYGYT
d_call: NA; j_call: TRBJ1-5; v_call: TRBV19; cdr3_aa: ASNDRYSQPQH
d_call: NA; j_call: TRBJ1-2; v_call: TRBV6-6; cdr3_aa: ASSPGRDYT
d_call: NA; j_call: TRBJ2-5; v_call: TRBV18; cdr3_aa: ASSRPQETQY
d_call: TRBD2; j_call: TRBJ2-3; v_call: TRBV5-4; cdr3_aa: ASGEGTRVTDTQY
d_call: NA; j_call: TRBJ2-1; v_call: TRBV5-4; cdr3_aa: ASSPKQGYNEQF
d_call: TRBD2; j_call: TRBJ2-3; v_call: TRBV9; cdr3_aa: ASSVGAGGSTDTQY
d_call: NA; j_call: TRBJ2-3; v_call: TRBV6-1; cdr3_aa: ASSEILDGTQY
d_call: NA; j_call: TRBJ2-7; v_call: TRBV19; cdr3_aa: ASSIGQDSDEQY
d_call: TRBD2; j_call: TRBJ2-1; v_call: TRBV5-1; cdr3_aa: ASSLDGYIAGKYNEQF
d_call: TRBD1; j_call: TRBJ2-7; v_call: TRBV2; cdr3_aa: ASSEPTGGRYEQY
d_call: NA; j_call: TRBJ2-1; v_call: TRBV7-2; cdr3_aa: ASTLGNEQF
d_call: NA; j_call: TRBJ1-1; v_call: TRBV11-2; cdr3_aa: ASSLDQSSTGLSSF
d_call: NA; j_call: TRBJ1-6; v_call: TRBV28; cdr3_aa: ASSSAGTPTNSPLH
d_call: TRBD1; j_call: TRBJ1-1; v_call: TRBV3-1/TRBV3-2; cdr3_aa: ASSRPGTGSDTEAF
d_call: NA; j_call: TRBJ1-2; v_call: TRBV5-4; cdr3_aa: ASSPGGQAGGYNYGYT
d_call: TRBD1; j_call: TRBJ2-2; v_call: TRBV11-3; cdr3_aa: ASSSGTGSGELF
d_call: TRBD1; j_call: TRBJ1-5; v_call: TRBV5-3; cdr3_aa: ARSLAVTGVERNQPQH
d_call: NA; j_call: TRBJ2-7; v_call: TRBV27; cdr3_aa: ASSFGKHSYEQY
d_call: TRBD1; j_call: TRBJ2-5; v_call: TRBV7-2; cdr3_aa: ASSLVRTGAGGGGQY
d_call: NA; j_call: TRBJ1-5; v_call: TRBV6-5; cdr3_aa: ASSYSGGDQPQH
d_call: NA; j_call: TRBJ1-1; v_call: TRBV7-2; cdr3_aa: ASSFSPQAYEAF
d_call: TRBD1; j_call: TRBJ2-7; v_call: TRBV10-3; cdr3_aa: AISTGTGAYEQY
d_call: TRBD1; j_call: TRBJ1-4; v_call: TRBV28; cdr3_aa: ASSPTGGNEKLF
d_call: TRBD2; j_call: TRBJ2-7; v_call: TRBV28; cdr3_aa: ASMGPVSGRPSYEQY
d_call: TRBD1; j_call: TRBJ2-7; v_call: TRBV6-6; cdr3_aa: ASSAGQGMGIEMY
d_call: NA; j_call: TRBJ1-2; v_call: TRBV11-2; cdr3_aa: ASSPGDPSYGYT
d_call: NA; j_call: TRBJ2-3; v_call: TRBV5-1; cdr3_aa: ASSLGRFRGAEDTQY
d_call: TRBD2; j_call: TRBJ2-5; v_call: TRBV5-4; cdr3_aa: ASSLVASGGAGGETQY
d_call: NA; j_call: TRBJ2-6; v_call: TRBV7-2; cdr3_aa: ASSLARRAAGANVLT
d_call: NA; j_call: TRBJ2-3; v_call: TRBV6-5; cdr3_aa: ASSYSQGLRTDTQY
d_call: TRBD1; j_call: TRBJ1-5; v_call: TRBV28; cdr3_aa: ASSPRTGSGNQPQH
d_call: NA; j_call: TRBJ2-2; v_call: TRBV28; cdr3_aa: ASSLNPSTAVGELF
d_call: NA; j_call: TRBJ2-3; v_call: TRBV5-1; cdr3_aa: ASSSRGVGTDTQY